This TCR beta chain was captured in a study of identical twins. Germline values: CDR1 SGDLS, CDR2 YYNGEE. Trimming shortened V by 1 base and J by 3 bases, and 16 bases separated the two germline ends. The CDR3 extends over 17 amino acids. This clonotype occurred a few times. What it recognizes is unknown. TCRdb redid the calling of the 5' RACE reads with MiXCR, one entry per CDR3 protein. The sample shows 200,000 to 300,000 distinct CDR3 sequences, about 13% of them seen only once. Whole-study findings and limits: In cord blood, abundant beta clonotypes had fewer insertions; memory showed no trend.

This sample also belongs to another study, concerning yellow fever vaccine responses in identical twins.

The sequenced sample was memory (CD45RO+) T cells sorted from blood. This sequence originates from a young woman in good health. The chain combines TRBV9 with TRBJ2-2, with D perhaps TRBD1 (5 bases). CDR3 nucleotide sequence: TGTGCCAGCAGCGTAAGTCCAGGGCTTAGGGACACCGGGGAGCTGTTTTTT. Amino acid sequence: CASSVSPGLRDTGELFF.